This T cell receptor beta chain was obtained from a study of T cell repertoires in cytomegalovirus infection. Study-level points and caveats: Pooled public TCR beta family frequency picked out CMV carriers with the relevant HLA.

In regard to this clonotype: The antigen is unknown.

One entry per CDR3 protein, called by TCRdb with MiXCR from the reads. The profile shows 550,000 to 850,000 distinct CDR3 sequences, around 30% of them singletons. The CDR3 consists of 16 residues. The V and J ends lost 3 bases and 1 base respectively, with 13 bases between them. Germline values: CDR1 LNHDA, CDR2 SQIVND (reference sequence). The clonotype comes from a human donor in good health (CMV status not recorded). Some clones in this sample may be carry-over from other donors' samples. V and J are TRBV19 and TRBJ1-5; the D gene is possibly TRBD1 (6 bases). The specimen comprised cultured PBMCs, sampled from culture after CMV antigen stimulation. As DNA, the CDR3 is TGTGCCAGTAGTATCGGGGGGGCGGGAAGCAATCAGCCCCAGCATTTT. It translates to CASSIGGAGSNQPQHF.